These 21 T cell receptor beta chains were sequenced from one sample in a study of cytomegalovirus exposure and HLA in healthy donors. Primers for the PCR totalled 60 Vbeta and 13 Jbeta. Assay used: immunoSEQ multiplex PCR; TCRdb lists only in-frame clones, some missing. The sample holds some 200,000 clones. The sample comprised PBMCs. The receptors stem from a boy younger than 18 in good health and CMV-seronegative.

The J gene is TRBJ2-5, the V gene TRBV19, with 10 positions matching TRBD2. Germline V gene lookup returns CDR1 LNHDA and CDR2 SQIVND (reference sequence). This CDR3 spans 15 amino acids. The J segment lost 5 bases and the V segment lost 5 bases, leaving 8 bases of the junction unmatched. CDR3 residues: CASSLASGGYETQYF. The CDR3 DNA sequence: TGTGCCAGTAGTCTCGCTAGCGGGGGCTACGAGACCCAGTACTTC.

This chain connects TRBV28 to TRBJ1-2, with a weak D call TRBD1 (6 bases). Germline V gives CDR1 MDHEN, CDR2 SYDVKM. This CDR3 is built from 13 residues. V dropped 3 bases and J dropped 8 bases, with 13 bases sitting between them. Here the CDR3 reads CASSFHLGGGYTF. CDR3 nucleotide sequence: TGTGCCAGCAGTTTCCACCTAGGGGGAGGCTACACCTTC.

V is TRBV29-1 and J is TRBJ1-1; 7 bases map to TRBD1. The CDR3 is 12 residues long. After removal of 7 bases from V and 7 bases from J, the junction contained 9 bases not matched to a gene. Germline lookup yields CDR1 SQVTM and CDR2 ANQGSEA. CDR3 bases: TGCAGCGCAGACTTGACAGGGAATGAAGCTTTCTTT. Its translation: CSADLTGNEAFF.

This chain uses TRBV6-5 with TRBJ1-2; tentatively, D is TRBD1 (6 bases). The germline V gene encodes CDR1 MNHEY and CDR2 SVGAGI. This CDR3 spans 15 amino acids. The V and J ends lost 6 bases and 0 bases respectively, with 14 bases between them. The CDR3 reads CASRLEGVPNYGYTF. CDR3 DNA sequence: TGTGCCAGCAGACTCGAGGGGGTCCCTAACTATGGCTACACCTTC.

The J gene is TRBJ1-1, the V gene TRBV11-2, with no clear D. This CDR3 comprises 12 residues. Germline CDR1 and CDR2: SGHAT and FQNNGV. V was pared by 1 base and J by 5 bases, with 5 bases between. The CDR3 nucleotides are TGTGCCAGCAGCTTAGCTAATACTGAAGCTTTCTTT. Its protein product is CASSLANTEAFF.

The CDR3 sequence is CASSRQPGNPNEQYF. Here the CDR3 DNA reads TGTGCCAGCAGTCGACAACCCGGGAACCCCAACGAGCAGTACTTC. The V gene is TRBV27, the J gene TRBJ2-7; TRBD2 might be the D (5 bases). Trimming cost V 5 bases and J 5 bases, with 19 bases left between them. The CDR3 sequence is 15 residues long. The germline V gene encodes CDR1 MNHEY and CDR2 SMNVEV (reference sequence).

As concerns this clone: Other DNA sequences in the sample encode the same CDR3. The gene calls are TRBV7-8 and TRBJ1-1; D may be TRBD1 (5 bases). V shed 3 bases and J shed 4 bases, with 9 bases lying between them. CDR3 length: 13 amino acids. The V gene's germline CDR1 is SGHVS and CDR2 FQNEAQ. Here the CDR3 DNA reads TGTGCCAGCAGCTTGGGGGGAGGCACTGAAGCTTTCTTT. Its translation is CASSLGGGTEAFF.

The rearrangement uses TRBV7-6 and TRBJ1-1; 8 bases agree with TRBD1. The CDR3 totals 15 residues. The V gene's germline CDR1 is SGHVS and CDR2 FNYEAQ. V trimming: 5 bases; J trimming: 0 bases; junction bases outside the gene matches: 5. CDR3 nucleotide sequence: TGTGCCAGCAGCCAGCGGACAGGGTTGAACACTGAAGCTTTCTTT. Translation gives CASSQRTGLNTEAFF.

V gene TRBV28 combines with J gene TRBJ1-5; the D gene is possibly TRBD1 (5 bases). The CDR3 totals 15 residues. Germline lookup yields CDR1 MDHEN and CDR2 SYDVKM. With 4 bases removed from V and 0 bases from J, the gap between germline ends came to 10 bases. The CDR3, as DNA: TGTGCCAGCAGTTCGCCGGGGGTTAGCAATCAGCCCCAGCATTTT. It translates to CASSSPGVSNQPQHF.

J is TRBJ1-3 and V is TRBV28, with a weak D call TRBD1 (6 bases). In germline, CDR1 is MDHEN, CDR2 SYDVKM. V gave up 8 bases and J gave up 1 base, with 15 bases separating them. This CDR3 has 15 amino acids. CDR3 loop: CASGGGEFSGNTIYF. The CDR3 DNA sequence: TGTGCCAGCGGTGGGGGCGAGTTTTCTGGAAACACCATATATTTT.

The V gene is TRBV5-4, the J gene TRBJ1-2, with TRBD1 as a possible D gene (5 bases). Between the trimmed V and J ends, which lost 5 bases and 5 bases, there was a span of 13 bases. CDR3 size: 13 residues. Looked up from germline, CDR1 is SGHNT and CDR2 is YYREEE (reference sequence). The CDR3 protein is CASRRGTVYGYTF. DNA for the CDR3: TGTGCCAGCAGACGGGGGACGGTTTATGGCTACACCTTC.

The rearrangement joins TRBV7-9 to TRBJ2-1; no reliable D call. Per the germline V gene, CDR1 is SEHNR and CDR2 is FQNEAQ (reference sequence). Trimming stripped 5 bases from V and 8 bases from J, with 10 bases between. The CDR3 runs 12 residues. For the CDR3, the DNA is TGTGCCAGCAGCCGCGTTACGGATGAGCAGTTCTTC. It encodes CASSRVTDEQFF.

V is TRBV7-2 and J is TRBJ1-1; weak D call: TRBD1 (5 bases). The germline V gene encodes CDR1 SGHTA and CDR2 FQGNSA. V shed 6 bases and J shed 3 bases, with 11 bases lying between them. CDR3 length: 13 residues. CDR3 nucleotides: TGTGCCAGCAGGGGGCAGGGCGACACTGAAGCTTTCTTT. It translates to CASRGQGDTEAFF.

V usage is TRBV19 and J usage is TRBJ2-2; 9 nucleotides match TRBD2. Germline CDR1 reads LNHDA; CDR2 reads SQIVND (reference sequence). This CDR3 has 16 residues. Trimming removed 8 bases from V and 4 bases from J; junction bases left unmatched: 11. The CDR3 here is CASVLAGRGGTGELFF. The DNA of the CDR3 is TGTGCCAGTGTCCTAGCGGGGCGCGGAGGCACCGGGGAGCTGTTTTTT.

The chain carries TRBV5-4 and TRBJ2-3; tentatively, D is TRBD2 (6 bases). CDR1 and CDR2 from the germline V gene are SGHNT and YYREEE (reference sequence). Trimming removed 4 bases at V and 3 bases at J, with 9 bases between. The CDR3 runs to 13 residues. In DNA, the CDR3 is TGTGCCAGCAGCCTCGGAGGGACAGATACGCAGTATTTT. Protein sequence: CASSLGGTDTQYF. Full variable domain (missing parts from reference TRBV5-4 and TRBJ2-3): ETGVTQSPTHLIKTRGQQVTLRCSSQSGHNTVSWYQQALGQGPQFIFQYYREEENGRGNFPPRFSGLQFPNYSSELNVNALELDDSALYLCASSLGGTDTQYFGPGTRLTVL.

The V and J genes are TRBV2 and TRBJ2-2; TRBD2 might be the D (6 bases). This CDR3 has 15 residues. V dropped 0 bases and J dropped 6 bases, with 11 bases sitting between them. Germline values: CDR1 SNHLY, CDR2 FYNNEI. The CDR3 spells CASSEAGGVSGELFF. For the CDR3, the DNA is TGTGCCAGCAGTGAAGCGGGCGGGGTATCCGGGGAGCTGTTTTTT.

The chain carries TRBV2 and TRBJ2-7, with D uncertain. The germline V gene encodes CDR1 SNHLY and CDR2 FYNNEI. V dropped 6 bases and J dropped 0 bases, with 6 bases sitting between them. The CDR3 runs to 12 residues. As DNA, the CDR3 is TGTGCCAGCAGGAGCGACTCCTACGAGCAGTACTTC. Its protein product is CASRSDSYEQYF.

J is TRBJ1-2 and V is TRBV12-2. TRBV12-2 is classified as a pseudogene. The length of the CDR3 is 11 residues. CDR3 region: CASRLGSGYTF. The CDR3 nucleotides read TGTGCAAGTCGCTTAGGTTCGGGCTACACCTTC.

The chain carries TRBV19 and TRBJ1-4; D is unclear. This CDR3 spans 16 amino acids. Germline V gene data show CDR1 as LNHDA and CDR2 as SQIVND (reference sequence). The V and J ends lost 4 bases and 0 bases respectively, with 12 bases between them. The CDR3 nucleotides are TGTGCCAGTAGTAAAAAGACCAGCGCAACTAATGAAAAACTGTTTTTT. Amino acids: CASSKKTSATNEKLFF.

The V call is TRBV4-2, the J call TRBJ2-2, with D possibly matching TRBD2 (5 bases). This CDR3 spans 16 amino acids. Germline V gene lookup returns CDR1 LGHNA and CDR2 YNFKEQ. Trimming shortened V by 3 bases and J by 1 base, and 12 bases separated the two germline ends. This chain's CDR3 is CASSHLVRGNTGELFF. Written as DNA, the CDR3 is TGTGCCAGCAGCCATCTCGTTCGGGGGAACACCGGGGAGCTGTTTTTT.

V gene TRBV7-9 combines with J gene TRBJ2-5, with a possible D match to TRBD2 (5 bases). The V end was cut by 8 bases, the J end by 3 bases, with 13 bases between. CDR3 length: 13 residues. CDR1 is SEHNR and CDR2 is FQNEAQ in the germline V gene (reference sequence). In DNA, the CDR3 is TGTGCCAGCGGCCAGTGGCGGGAAGAGACCCAGTACTTC. Translated: CASGQWREETQYF.